One and the same sample provided the 6 T cell receptor beta chains below, sequenced in a study of beta chain features in type 1 diabetes. The authors reverse transcribed all of the isolated RNA, so sequencing captured expressed TCRB transcripts. Assay used: immunoSEQ multiplex PCR; TCRdb lists only in-frame clones, some missing. This table has a few hundred thousand clones, more than 11% appearing once. The sample was naive CD4+ T cells from blood. These receptors originate from a young man in good health.

The chain couples TRBV5-6 to TRBJ2-1; 10 bases are shared with TRBD2. The CDR3 is 15 residues long. Per germline, CDR1 SGHDT and CDR2 YYEEEE. V lost 1 base to trimming and J lost 6 bases; unmatched junction nucleotides: 4. CDR3 region: CASSLMSSGGNEQFF. The CDR3 nucleotides read TGTGCCAGCAGCTTGATGTCTAGCGGGGGCAATGAGCAGTTCTTC. Full variable domain (outside the CDR3, taken from reference TRBV5-6 and TRBJ2-1): DAGVTQSPTHLIKTRGQQVTLRCSPKSGHDTVSWYQQALGQGPQFIFQYYEEEERQRGNFPDRFSGHQFPNYSSELNVNALLLGDSALYLCASSLMSSGGNEQFFGPGTRLTVL.

The V gene is TRBV27, the J gene TRBJ2-3, with 8 positions matching TRBD1. The trim removed 5 bases at V and 1 base at J, leaving 11 bases unmatched. The germline V gene has CDR1 MNHEY and CDR2 SMNVEV (reference sequence). This CDR3 contains 17 residues. The CDR3 spells CASSPLTGASGTDTQYF. The CDR3 region has the DNA TGTGCCAGCAGTCCGCTGACAGGGGCCTCTGGCACAGATACGCAGTATTTT.

The chain is built from TRBV6-1 and TRBJ2-1; tentatively, D is TRBD2 (6 bases). Trimming removed 10 bases at V and 9 bases at J, with 25 bases between. Germline loops: CDR1 MNHNS, CDR2 SASEGT. The CDR3 loop spans 15 amino acids. The CDR3 coding sequence is TGTGCCACCACGCCCCTCGGGGGATCCGCGACTGAGCAGTTCTTC. This codes for CATTPLGGSATEQFF.

This clone was detected only a few times. The J gene is TRBJ2-1, the V gene TRBV7-2; the match to TRBD2 covers 7 bases. CDR3 length: 15 residues. The V and J ends lost 1 base and 4 bases, in that order; junction bases with no gene match: 4. The germline gives CDR1 SGHTA, CDR2 FQGNSA. This CDR3 is CASSLGTSRYNEQFF. The CDR3, as DNA: TGTGCCAGCAGCTTAGGGACTAGTAGATACAATGAGCAGTTCTTC.

J is TRBJ1-6 and V is TRBV7-9; D is unclear. The germline CDR1 and CDR2 sequences are SEHNR and FQNEAQ (reference sequence). This CDR3 is built from 13 residues. V lost 1 base, J lost 10 bases, and 8 bases lay in between. CDR3 coding DNA: TGTGCCAGCAGCTTAGGTCAGGAATCACCCCTCCACTTT. Amino acids: CASSLGQESPLHF.

This clone was counted between two and nine times. The CDR3 is CATRVNTEAFF. CDR3 nucleotides: TGTGCCACCAGGGTGAACACTGAAGCTTTCTTT. The chain joins TRBV19 to TRBJ1-1, with D possibly being TRBD1 (5 bases). Germline CDR1 and CDR2: LNHDA and SQIVND (reference sequence). This CDR3 contains 11 residues. V dropped 10 bases and J dropped 0 bases, with 6 bases sitting between them.